The rows below give T cell receptor beta chains drawn from one sample of a study of monozygotic twins with inflammatory bowel disease. TCRdb reanalyzed the 5' RACE reads and collapses them to one entry per CDR3 protein, without DNA. The sample has about 450,000 distinct CDR3 sequences. Sequencing used blood. All receptors derive from a human donor with ulcerative colitis or Crohn's disease, or a healthy co-twin of an affected twin (not recorded which). Both conserved end residues are part of each CDR3.

TRBV3-1	TRBJ1-1	CASSQRTANTEASF
TRBV4-3	TRBJ2-3	CASSQLAGATDTQYF
TRBV5-1	TRBJ2-3	CASSLGGGQVSTDTQYF
TRBV9	TRBJ2-7	CASILTSGSYEQYF
TRBV10-3	TRBJ1-2	CAISRDRGNYGYTF
TRBV24-1	TRBJ1-5	CATRDRGSNQPQHF
TRBV30	TRBJ1-4	CAWSSYPRNEKLFF
TRBV5-6	TRBJ2-5	CASSWDSLNQETQYF
TRBV7-9	TRBJ2-7	CASSPDPGQGFYEQYF
TRBV5-1	TRBJ2-1	CASSLAAGRLNEQFF
TRBV18	TRBJ2-6	CASSPYRGNCGANVLTF
TRBV3-1	TRBJ2-7	CASSRTRQEHSYEQYF
TRBV20-1	TRBJ1-3	CSAPVGKGNTIYF
TRBV7-6	TRBJ2-7	CAGSLMSSYEQYF
TRBV24-1	TRBJ2-1	CATSDVAGACNEQFF
TRBV27	TRBJ1-2	CASRRTEDFYGYTF
TRBV7-8	TRBJ1-5	CASSVGQSNQPQHF
TRBV19	TRBJ1-6	CASSRATGQYNSPLHF
TRBV14	TRBJ2-6	CASSGTTTGANVLTF
TRBV20-1	TRBJ2-2	CSATGLTGELFF
TRBV5-4	TRBJ2-5	CASSLRGGVVETQYF
TRBV3-1	TRBJ2-5	CASSEAGTDTRMTQYF
TRBV10-3	TRBJ1-2	CAISGTSTGGIPNYGYTF
TRBV29-1	TRBJ2-7	CSVESGQNYEQYF
TRBV5-1	TRBJ1-1	CASSLGIANTEAFF
TRBV5-4	TRBJ2-7	CASSFKPGQGTYEQYF
TRBV10-3	TRBJ1-6	CAISDQGRNSPLHF
TRBV7-2	TRBJ1-2	CASREQGGGGYTF
TRBV29-1	TRBJ2-1	CSVEELSGLSYNEQFF
TRBV6-5	TRBJ1-2	CASISRQENYGYTF